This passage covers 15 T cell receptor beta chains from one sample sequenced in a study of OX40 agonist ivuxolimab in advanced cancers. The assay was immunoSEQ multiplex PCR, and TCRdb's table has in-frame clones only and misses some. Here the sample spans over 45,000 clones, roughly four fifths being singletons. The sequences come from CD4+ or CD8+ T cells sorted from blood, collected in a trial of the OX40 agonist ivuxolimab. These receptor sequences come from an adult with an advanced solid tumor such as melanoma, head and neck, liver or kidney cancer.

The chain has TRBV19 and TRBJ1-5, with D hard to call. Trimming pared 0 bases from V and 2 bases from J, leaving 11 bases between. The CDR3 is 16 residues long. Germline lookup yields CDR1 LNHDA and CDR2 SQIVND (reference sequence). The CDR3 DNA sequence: TGTGCCAGTAGTATAGAGGGAGGGTTGGGCAATCAGCCCCAGCATTTT. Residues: CASSIEGGLGNQPQHF. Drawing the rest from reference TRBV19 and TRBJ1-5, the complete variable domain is DGGITQSPKYLFRKEGQNVTLSCEQNLNHDAMYWYRQDPGQGLRLIYYSQIVNDFQKGDIAEGYSVSREKKESFPLTVTSAQKNPTAFYLCASSIEGGLGNQPQHFGDGTRLSIL.

CDR3 residues: CASSKRGDWREPYNEQFF. Here the CDR3 DNA reads TGTGCCAGCAGCAAAAGGGGGGACTGGCGGGAGCCCTACAATGAGCAGTTCTTC. The chain combines TRBV21-1 with TRBJ2-1; the D segment call TRBD2 is taken from the table without a DNA check. TRBV21-1 is a recognized pseudogene. This CDR3 region has 18 residues.

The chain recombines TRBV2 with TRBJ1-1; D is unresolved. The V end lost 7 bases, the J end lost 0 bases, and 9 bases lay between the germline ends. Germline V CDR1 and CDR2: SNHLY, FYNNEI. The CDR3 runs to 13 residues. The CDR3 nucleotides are TGTGCCAGCAAGGCCCTCTTGAACACTGAAGCTTTCTTT. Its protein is CASKALLNTEAFF.

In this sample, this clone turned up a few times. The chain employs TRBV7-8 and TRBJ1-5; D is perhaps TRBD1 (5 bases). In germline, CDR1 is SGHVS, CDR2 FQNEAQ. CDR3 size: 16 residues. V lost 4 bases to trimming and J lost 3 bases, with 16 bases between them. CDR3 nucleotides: TGTGCCAGCAGCTCAAGGGCCCGACAGACCAATCAGCCCCAGCATTTT. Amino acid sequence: CASSSRARQTNQPQHF.

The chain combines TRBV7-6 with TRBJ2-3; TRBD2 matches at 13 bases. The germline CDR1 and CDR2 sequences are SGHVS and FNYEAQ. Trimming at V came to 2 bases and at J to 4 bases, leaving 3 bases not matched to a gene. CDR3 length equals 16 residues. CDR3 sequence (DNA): TGTGCCAGCAGCTTATTCACTAGCGGGGGGGCAGATACGCAGTATTTT. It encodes CASSLFTSGGADTQYF.

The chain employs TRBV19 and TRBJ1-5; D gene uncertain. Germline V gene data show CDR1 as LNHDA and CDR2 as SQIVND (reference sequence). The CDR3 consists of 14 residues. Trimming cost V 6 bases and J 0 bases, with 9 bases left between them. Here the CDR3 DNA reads TGTGCCAGTAGCGACCTTTTTAGCAATCAGCCCCAGCATTTT. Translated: CASSDLFSNQPQHF.

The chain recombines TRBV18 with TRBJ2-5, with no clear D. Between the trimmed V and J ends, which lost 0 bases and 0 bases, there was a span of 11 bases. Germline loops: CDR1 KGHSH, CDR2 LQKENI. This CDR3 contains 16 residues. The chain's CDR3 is CASSPPITTNQETQYF. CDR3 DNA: TGTGCCAGCTCACCACCGATAACAACCAACCAAGAGACCCAGTACTTC.

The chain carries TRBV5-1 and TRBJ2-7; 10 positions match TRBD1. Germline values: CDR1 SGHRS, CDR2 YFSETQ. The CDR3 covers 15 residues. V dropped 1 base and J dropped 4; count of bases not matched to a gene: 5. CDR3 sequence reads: CASSLWGTGVYEQYF. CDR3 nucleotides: TGCGCCAGCAGCTTGTGGGGGACAGGGGTGTACGAGCAGTACTTC.

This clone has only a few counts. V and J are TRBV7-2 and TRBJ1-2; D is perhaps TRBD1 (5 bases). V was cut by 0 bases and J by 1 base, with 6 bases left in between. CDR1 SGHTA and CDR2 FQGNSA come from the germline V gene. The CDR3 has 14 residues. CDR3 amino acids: CASSLAGDNYGYTF. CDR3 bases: TGTGCCAGCAGCTTAGCGGGGGATAACTATGGCTACACCTTC. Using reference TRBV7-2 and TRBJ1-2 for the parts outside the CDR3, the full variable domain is GAGVSQSPSNKVTEKGKDVELRCDPISGHTALYWYRQSLGQGLEFLIYFQGNSAPDKSGLPSDRFSAERTGGSVSTLTIQRTQQEDSAVYLCASSLAGDNYGYTFGSGTRLTVV.

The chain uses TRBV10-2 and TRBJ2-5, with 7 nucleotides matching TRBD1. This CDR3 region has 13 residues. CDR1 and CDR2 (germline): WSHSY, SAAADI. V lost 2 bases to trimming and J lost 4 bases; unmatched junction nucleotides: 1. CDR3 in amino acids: CASSEAGGETQYF. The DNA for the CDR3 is TGCGCCAGCAGTGAGGCAGGGGGAGAGACCCAGTACTTC.

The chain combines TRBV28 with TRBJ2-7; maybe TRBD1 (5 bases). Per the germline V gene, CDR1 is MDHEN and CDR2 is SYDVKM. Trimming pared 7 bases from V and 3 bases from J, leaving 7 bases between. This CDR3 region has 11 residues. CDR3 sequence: CASKGFYEQYF. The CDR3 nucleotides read TGTGCCAGCAAGGGGTTCTACGAGCAGTACTTC.

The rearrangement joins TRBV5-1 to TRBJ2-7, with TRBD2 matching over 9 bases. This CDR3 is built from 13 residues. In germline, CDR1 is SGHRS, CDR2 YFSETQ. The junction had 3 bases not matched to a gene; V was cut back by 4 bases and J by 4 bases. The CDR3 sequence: CASSGGLAYEQYF. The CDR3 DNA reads TGCGCCAGCAGCGGGGGACTAGCTTACGAGCAGTACTTC. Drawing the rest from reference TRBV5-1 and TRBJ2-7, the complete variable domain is KAGVTQTPRYLIKTRGQQVTLSCSPISGHRSVSWYQQTPGQGLQFLFEYFSETQRNKGNFPGRFSGRQFSNSRSEMNVSTLELGDSALYLCASSGGLAYEQYFGPGTRLTVT.

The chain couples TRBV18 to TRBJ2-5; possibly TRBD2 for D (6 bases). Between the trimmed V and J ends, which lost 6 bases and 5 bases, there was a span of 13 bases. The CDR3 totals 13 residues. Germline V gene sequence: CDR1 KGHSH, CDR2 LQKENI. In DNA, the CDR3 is TGTGCCAGCTCCCCCCTGGGGGGTGAGACCCAGTACTTC. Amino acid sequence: CASSPLGGETQYF.

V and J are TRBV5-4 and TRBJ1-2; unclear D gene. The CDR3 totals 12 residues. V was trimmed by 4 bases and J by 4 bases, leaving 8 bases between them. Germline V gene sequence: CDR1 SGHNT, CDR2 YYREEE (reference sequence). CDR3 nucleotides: TGTGCCAGCAGCGACGTCTTCTATGGCTACACCTTC. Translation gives CASSDVFYGYTF. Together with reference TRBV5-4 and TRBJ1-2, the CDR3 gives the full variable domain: ETGVTQSPTHLIKTRGQQVTLRCSSQSGHNTVSWYQQALGQGPQFIFQYYREEENGRGNFPPRFSGLQFPNYSSELNVNALELDDSALYLCASSDVFYGYTFGSGTRLTVV.

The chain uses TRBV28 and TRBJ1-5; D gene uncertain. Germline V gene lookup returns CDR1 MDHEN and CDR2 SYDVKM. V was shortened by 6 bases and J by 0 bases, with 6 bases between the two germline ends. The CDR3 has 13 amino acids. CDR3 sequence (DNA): TGTGCCAGCAGCGACTATAGCAATCAGCCCCAGCATTTT. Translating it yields CASSDYSNQPQHF.